Sequencing of this T cell receptor (beta chain) was carried out in a study of blood T cell repertoires in COVID-19. V was trimmed by 5 bases and J by 7 bases, leaving 18 bases between them. Germline V CDR1 and CDR2: SGHAT, FQNNGV. The CDR3 covers 14 residues. This table comes from immunoSEQ multiplex PCR, and its TCRdb copy is limited to in-frame clones, with some not included. The sample carries approximately 120,000 clones, more than 70% recorded once. This chain connects TRBV11-2 to TRBJ2-7; possibly TRBD2 for D (6 bases). This sequence originates from a woman older than 75 with COVID-19, enrolled during active disease. The sequencing input was peripheral blood. The CDR3 reads CASSIWTTTGEQYF. CDR3 DNA: TGTGCCAGCAGCATCTGGACTACTACTGGGGAGCAGTACTTC.